These 24 T cell receptor beta chains share one sample of origin, sequenced in a study of T cell clonality in common variable immunodeficiency. The assay was immunoSEQ multiplex PCR, and TCRdb's table has in-frame clones only and misses some. The sample includes about 60,000 clones, none of them occurring once. The sequenced sample consisted of peripheral blood mononuclear cells. The receptors derive from a person between 18 and 75 years old in good health.

This clone has a count of ten or more. The read terminates 3 residues before the CDR3 end, so the remaining end is supplied by the germline J gene. The rearrangement links TRBV7-2 to TRBJ2-3; D not resolved. This CDR3 is built from 14 residues. CDR1 SGHTA and CDR2 FQGNSA come from the germline V gene. V lost 2 bases and J 4 bases, leaving 10 bases between the germline ends. The CDR3 DNA, read in part, is TGTGCCAGCAGCTTATACAGCATATCAGATACG. It yields the protein CASSLYSISDT. The full CDR3 reads CASSLYSISDTQYF. Based on the CDR3 plus reference TRBV7-2 and TRBJ2-3, the full variable domain is GAGVSQSPSNKVTEKGKDVELRCDPISGHTALYWYRQSLGQGLEFLIYFQGNSAPDKSGLPSDRFSAERTGGSVSTLTIQRTQQEDSAVYLCASSLYSISDTQYFGPGTRLTVL.

Of note for this clone: The observed sequence ends 3 residues before the CDR3 terminus, with the missing tail filled in from the germline J gene. The gene calls are TRBV7-2 and TRBJ2-2; no clear D gene. V lost 1 base and J 8 bases, leaving 8 bases between the germline ends. Germline values: CDR1 SGHTA, CDR2 FQGNSA. This CDR3 region has 13 residues. Incomplete CDR3 DNA: TGTGCCAGCAGCTTAGGAGGTTCGGGGGAG. This codes for CASSLGGSGE. The full CDR3 reads CASSLGGSGELFF. Full variable domain (rest looked up from reference TRBV7-2 and TRBJ2-2): GAGVSQSPSNKVTEKGKDVELRCDPISGHTALYWYRQSLGQGLEFLIYFQGNSAPDKSGLPSDRFSAERTGGSVSTLTIQRTQQEDSAVYLCASSLGGSGELFFGEGSRLTVL.

This clone occurred many times. The observed sequence ends 3 residues before the CDR3 terminus, with the missing tail filled in from the germline J gene. The genes are TRBV12-3 or TRBV12-4 and TRBJ2-7, with TRBD2 matching 10 bases. This CDR3 spans 15 amino acids. The V and J ends lost 6 bases and 0 bases, in that order; junction bases with no gene match: 5. Here the CDR3 reads CASRITSGTSYEQYF. The sequenced CDR3 bases are TGTGCCAGCAGGATTACTAGCGGGACCTCCTACGAG.

This clone was seen at least ten times. The read is 3 residues too short to cover the CDR3 end, so that end is filled in from the germline J gene. V usage is TRBV4-2 and J usage is TRBJ2-2; D gene unclear. This CDR3 spans 11 amino acids. The germline CDR1 and CDR2 sequences are LGHNA and YNFKEQ. V lost 4 bases and J 8 bases, leaving 5 bases between the germline ends. Incomplete CDR3 DNA: TGTGCCAGCAGCCCATCAGGGGAG. Translated: CASSPSGE. The entire CDR3 sequence reads CASSPSGELFF.

This clone was detected ten times or more. The CDR3 here is CSAKGTYYGYTF. The sequenced part of the CDR3 DNA is TGCAGTGCCAAAGGGACTTACTATGGC. This chain joins TRBV20-1 and TRBJ1-2, with D perhaps TRBD1 (5 bases). The read ends 3 residues before the CDR3 terminus; that terminus is restored from the germline J gene. Germline CDR1 is DFQATT and CDR2 is SNEGSKA (reference sequence). V lost 6 bases, J lost 3 bases, and 11 bases lay in between. The CDR3 loop spans 12 amino acids.

This clone showed up many times. The sequence runs out 3 residues before the end of the CDR3; the remainder is reconstructed from the germline J gene. This rearrangement joins TRBV19 to TRBJ2-1, with 7 positions matching TRBD1. V was pared by 3 bases and J by 4 bases, with 6 bases of the junction left unmatched. This CDR3 has 15 residues. From germline, CDR1 is LNHDA and CDR2 SQIVND (reference sequence). The part of the CDR3 DNA that was read is TGTGCCAGTAGTATCTCATCGACAGGGTACAATGAG. This gives the protein CASSISSTGYNE. The entire CDR3 sequence reads CASSISSTGYNEQFF.

In its sample, this clone was seen many times. With the read ending 3 residues before the CDR3 end, the germline J gene is used to fill in that end. V usage is TRBV28 and J usage is TRBJ2-7, with TRBD1 matching 10 bases. V trimming: 4 bases; J trimming: 6 bases; junction bases outside the gene matches: 15. The V gene's germline CDR1 is MDHEN and CDR2 SYDVKM. The CDR3 spans 17 residues. CDR3 sequence reads: CASSSHSLGQGLVEQYF. The CDR3 bases that were read are TGTGCCAGCAGTTCGCATAGCCTGGGACAGGGGCTAGTCGAG.

The sample holds many counts of this clone. The read is 3 residues too short to cover the CDR3 end, so that end is filled in from the germline J gene. The chain uses TRBV2 and TRBJ2-2; D gene ambiguous. The CDR3 spans 16 residues. In germline, CDR1 is SNHLY, CDR2 FYNNEI. V was clipped by 6 bases and J by 2 bases, with 16 bases between them. Partial CDR3 DNA: TGTGCCAGCAGCCACCGGCGGATCCTAAACACCGGGGAG. Translating it yields CASSHRRILNTGE. The CDR3 in its entirety is CASSHRRILNTGELFF.

This clone was counted ten times or more. The read ends 3 residues early relative to the CDR3; the germline J gene fills the gap. V gene TRBV6-2 or TRBV6-3 combines with J gene TRBJ2-7, with 11 bases matching TRBD2. CDR1 is MNHEY and CDR2 is SVGEGT in the germline V gene. The CDR3 is 16 residues long. Trimming cost V 2 bases and J 5 bases; bases outside gene matches: 8. The CDR3 loop reads CASSYSPLLAGDEQYF. CDR3 DNA, as far as it was read: TGTGCCAGCAGTTACAGCCCCCTACTAGCGGGAGACGAG.

This clone was detected ten times or more. The CDR3 end is not reached by the read, which stops 3 residues before it; the germline J gene fills it in. The chain links TRBV7-2 to TRBJ1-5; D might be TRBD1 (6 bases). This CDR3 region has 14 residues. V lost 6 bases and J lost 3, with 12 bases in between. In germline, CDR1 is SGHTA, CDR2 FQGNSA. CDR3 in amino acids: CASRPEGVNQPQHF. Incomplete CDR3 DNA: TGTGCCAGCAGACCCGAGGGGGTCAATCAGCCC.

This clone occurred many times. The CDR3 goes on 3 residues after the read ends, and that part is filled in from the germline J gene. The chain joins TRBV5-1 to TRBJ2-1; 10 nucleotides agree with TRBD2. V was pared by 4 bases and J by 5 bases, with 9 bases of the junction left unmatched. Germline CDR1 and CDR2: SGHRS and YFSETQ. CDR3 size: 16 residues. Partial CDR3 DNA: TGCGCCAGCAGCCCTCATCGAGCGGGAGGGAACAATGAG. Translation: CASSPHRAGGNNE. The CDR3 in full is CASSPHRAGGNNEQFF.

This clone was seen ten or more times. Read data end 3 residues before the CDR3 end; the end is taken from the germline J gene. The genes are TRBV5-6 and TRBJ2-7; no clear D. Germline V gene lookup returns CDR1 SGHDT and CDR2 YYEEEE. Trimming pared 0 bases from V and 3 bases from J, leaving 10 bases between. The CDR3 covers 14 residues. The CDR3: CASSLAGQDYEQYF. Incomplete CDR3 DNA: TGTGCCAGCAGCTTGGCCGGCCAGGACTACGAG.

With respect to this clone: The CDR3 end is not reached by the read, which stops 3 residues before it; the germline J gene fills it in. The rearrangement uses TRBV20-1 and TRBJ2-5; 7 bases agree with TRBD2. V trimming: 3 bases; J trimming: 1 base; junction bases outside the gene matches: 11. CDR1 is DFQATT, CDR2 SNEGSKA, per germline (reference sequence). This CDR3 region has 16 residues. CDR3 DNA (partial): TGCAGTGCTAGTATTTGGGGTAGCGGGTTCCAAGAGACC. Its protein is CSASIWGSGFQET. The complete CDR3 reads CSASIWGSGFQETQYF.

This clone was seen ten or more times. The read comes to an end 3 residues before the CDR3 does, leaving the germline J gene to fill in the end. The J gene is TRBJ2-2, the V gene TRBV28, with a possible D match to TRBD1 (6 bases). Germline V gene data show CDR1 as MDHEN and CDR2 as SYDVKM. The length of the CDR3 is 13 residues. V lost 7 bases and J 5 bases, leaving 11 bases between the germline ends. CDR3 protein: CASTITGTGELFF. CDR3 DNA, as far as it was read: TGTGCCAGCACTATCACAGGGACCGGGGAG.

This clone was observed many times. Read data end 3 residues before the CDR3 end; the end is taken from the germline J gene. J is TRBJ2-5 and V is TRBV5-1, with 8 bases lining up with TRBD2. Per the germline V gene, CDR1 is SGHRS and CDR2 is YFSETQ. Unmatched junction bases numbered 13, after V lost 1 base and J lost 5 bases. The CDR3 spans 17 residues. CDR3 sequence: CASSLHRLAKTQETQYF. The CDR3 DNA, read in part, is TGCGCCAGCAGCTTGCACCGACTAGCGAAAACCCAGGAGACC.

There are many counts of this clone. The missing CDR3 end, 3 residues past where the read stops, is filled in from the germline J gene. This rearrangement joins TRBV3-1 (or the pseudogene TRBV3-2) to TRBJ2-5; no reliable D call. Germline CDR1 is LGHDT and CDR2 is YNNKEL (reference sequence). This CDR3 has 14 amino acids. Trimming shortened V by 1 base and J by 4 bases, and 10 bases separated the two germline ends. The CDR3 sequence: CASSQGPVGETQYF. CDR3 DNA (partial): TGTGCCAGCAGCCAAGGGCCAGTTGGAGAGACC.

This clone has ten or more counts. The read ends 3 residues shy of where the CDR3 ends; the end is completed using the germline J gene. The chain combines TRBV20-1 with TRBJ2-3; D is perhaps TRBD2 (5 bases). The CDR3 is made up of 14 amino acids. Germline V gives CDR1 DFQATT, CDR2 SNEGSKA (reference sequence). V was cut by 0 bases and J by 0 bases, with 7 bases left in between. CDR3 amino acids: CSARDRGSTDTQYF. CDR3 DNA, as far as it was read: TGCAGTGCTAGAGATCGAGGGAGCACAGATACG.

This clone was picked up many times. The observed sequence ends 3 residues before the CDR3 terminus, with the missing tail filled in from the germline J gene. This rearrangement joins TRBV5-1 to TRBJ1-4; 10 positions match TRBD1. Germline CDR1 reads SGHRS; CDR2 reads YFSETQ. Germline trimming cut 4 bases from V and 7 bases from J; bases unmatched to any gene: 4. CDR3 size: 14 residues. CDR3 residues: CASSPGQGIEKLFF. The CDR3 DNA, read in part, is TGCGCCAGCAGCCCGGGACAGGGGATTGAAAAA.

This clone showed up many times. Relative to the germline gene, one junction end is altered; a read error may explain this. The observed sequence ends 3 residues before the CDR3 terminus, with the missing tail filled in from the germline J gene. This chain joins TRBV4-2 and TRBJ1-4; D unclear. The CDR3 runs 18 residues. Germline V gene data show CDR1 as LGHNA and CDR2 as YNFKEQ. CDR3 in amino acids: CASSQERALIFPREKLFF. The DNA read from the CDR3 is TGCGCCAGCAGCCAAGAGCGTGCCCTAATCTTCCCCCGTGAAAAA.

This clone was seen at least ten times. Coverage ceases 3 residues before the CDR3 finishes, and the germline J gene fills in the end. This same CDR3 is encoded by further DNA sequences in the sample. J is TRBJ2-5 and V is TRBV5-1; 9 bases are shared with TRBD2. This CDR3 has 16 residues. Trimming cost V 0 bases and J 5 bases; bases outside gene matches: 8. The germline V gene has CDR1 SGHRS and CDR2 YFSETQ. The CDR3 sequence: CASSLGLAGGPETQYF. The sequenced CDR3 bases are TGCGCCAGCAGCTTGGGTCTTGCGGGAGGGCCTGAGACC.

This clone has at least ten counts. The read comes to an end 3 residues before the CDR3 does, leaving the germline J gene to fill in the end. The chain uses TRBV5-1 and TRBJ2-5, with D unresolved. With 3 bases removed from V and 0 bases from J, the gap between germline ends came to 9 bases. The CDR3 loop spans 14 amino acids. The germline gives CDR1 SGHRS, CDR2 YFSETQ. The DNA read from the CDR3 is TGCGCCAGCAGCTACCGGTCGAACCAAGAGACC. Its translation is CASSYRSNQET. The whole CDR3 protein reads CASSYRSNQETQYF.

This clone came up many times. The CDR3 end is not reached by the read, which stops 3 residues before it; the germline J gene fills it in. V is TRBV30 and J is TRBJ1-3; TRBD1 matches 11 bases. CDR1 and CDR2 from the germline V gene are GTSNPN and SVGIG (reference sequence). The CDR3 runs to 16 residues. After removal of 5 bases from V and 0 bases from J, the junction contained 6 bases not matched to a gene. The CDR3 bases that were read are TGTGCCTGGGCCAGCGGGACAGGGGGCTCTGGAAACACC. It translates to CAWASGTGGSGNT. The whole CDR3 sequence reads CAWASGTGGSGNTIYF.

This clone appeared many times. The CDR3 extends 3 residues past the end of the read, so its final part is completed from the germline J gene. The rearrangement links TRBV30 to TRBJ1-2, with 7 bases matching TRBD1. Germline V CDR1 and CDR2: GTSNPN, SVGIG (reference sequence). The CDR3 has 12 amino acids. CDR3 bases read: TGTGCCTGGAGCCAAACAGGGGTCGGC. It codes for CAWSQTGVG. In full, the CDR3 reads CAWSQTGVGYTF.

This clone appeared many times. The read is 3 residues too short to cover the CDR3 end, so that end is filled in from the germline J gene. The rearrangement joins TRBV4-1 to TRBJ2-1; the match to TRBD1 covers 7 bases. Germline CDR1 MGHRA, CDR2 YSYEKL. The CDR3 totals 13 residues. With 1 base clipped from V and 8 bases from J, the junction kept 2 bases outside the gene matches. The CDR3 DNA, read in part, is TGCGCCAGCAGCCAAGCACAGGGGTATGAG. Its translation: CASSQAQGYE. The whole CDR3 is CASSQAQGYEQFF.